These 6 T cell receptor beta chains were sequenced from one sample in a study of control samples from healthy donors and cancer patients. The data were produced by immunoSEQ multiplex PCR, yet TCRdb's version contains in-frame clones alone and is incomplete. The sample has some 120,000 clones, over 90% seen once. Sequencing input: blood. These receptor sequences come from a man between 25 and 39 years old in good health.

The gene calls are TRBV5-1 and TRBJ1-5; TRBD1 is a possible D gene (6 bases). With 2 bases removed from V and 6 bases from J, the gap between germline ends came to 12 bases. This CDR3 contains 14 residues. CDR1 is SGHRS, CDR2 YFSETQ, per germline. This CDR3 is CASSLGGEGQPQHF. For the CDR3, the DNA is TGCGCCAGCAGCTTAGGGGGGGAAGGTCAGCCCCAGCATTTT.

This rearrangement joins TRBV5-1 to TRBJ1-6; TRBD1 matches 7 bases. Germline CDR1 is SGHRS and CDR2 is YFSETQ. V trimming: 3 bases; J trimming: 7 bases; junction bases outside the gene matches: 7. The CDR3 has 15 amino acids. CDR3 sequence (DNA): TGCGCCAGCAGCTCAGACGGGACAGCGAATTCACCCCTCCACTTT. Amino acids: CASSSDGTANSPLHF.

V and J are TRBV3-1 (or the pseudogene TRBV3-2) and TRBJ1-6, with D unresolved. V was clipped by 4 bases and J by 9 bases, with 10 bases between them. Germline V CDR1 and CDR2: LGHDT, YNNKEL (reference sequence). The CDR3 runs 13 residues. The CDR3 spells CASSPDGVSPLHF. The DNA for the CDR3 is TGTGCCAGCAGCCCGGACGGGGTTTCACCCCTCCACTTT.

The genes are TRBV2 and TRBJ2-3, with 14 bases aligning to TRBD2. Per germline, CDR1 SNHLY and CDR2 FYNNEI. The CDR3 is 15 amino acids. The trim removed 6 bases at V and 9 bases at J, leaving 8 bases unmatched. This CDR3 reads CASRGLAGALATQYF. The CDR3 nucleotides are TGTGCCAGCAGGGGACTAGCGGGGGCCCTCGCGACGCAGTATTTT.

V and J are TRBV19 and TRBJ1-3; TRBD1 matches 7 bases. The J segment lost 0 bases and the V segment lost 11 bases, leaving 10 bases of the junction unmatched. The CDR3 is 15 amino acids. Germline V lookup: CDR1 LNHDA, CDR2 SQIVND (reference sequence). CDR3 in amino acids: CAGGGGRFSGNTIYF. The DNA for the CDR3 is TGTGCCGGAGGAGGGGGCCGGTTCTCTGGAAACACCATATATTTT.

The V call is TRBV9, the J call TRBJ1-4, with a tentative D call TRBD1 (6 bases). V was clipped by 3 bases and J by 7 bases, with 16 bases between them. From germline, CDR1 is SGDLS and CDR2 YYNGEE. The CDR3 is made up of 15 amino acids. CDR3: CASSGLQGFGEKLFF. CDR3 in DNA: TGTGCCAGCAGCGGACTACAGGGTTTCGGTGAAAAACTGTTTTTT.